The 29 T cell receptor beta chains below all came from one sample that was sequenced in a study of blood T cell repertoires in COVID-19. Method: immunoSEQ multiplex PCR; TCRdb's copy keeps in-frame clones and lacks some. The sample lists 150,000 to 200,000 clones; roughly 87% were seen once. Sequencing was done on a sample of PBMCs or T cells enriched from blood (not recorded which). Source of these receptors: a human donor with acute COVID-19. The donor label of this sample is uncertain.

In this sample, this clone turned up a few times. The CDR3 nucleotides are TGTGCCAGCAGCCAAGGACAGGGGGCGCGTGGCTACACCTTC. Translation gives CASSQGQGARGYTF. The chain is built from TRBV3-1 (or the pseudogene TRBV3-2) and TRBJ1-2; TRBD1 matches at 10 bases. Germline assignment: CDR1 LGHDT and CDR2 YNNKEL (reference sequence). The CDR3 is 14 amino acids. The V gene end was trimmed by 1 base and the J gene end by 7 bases; junction bases not matched to a gene: 3.

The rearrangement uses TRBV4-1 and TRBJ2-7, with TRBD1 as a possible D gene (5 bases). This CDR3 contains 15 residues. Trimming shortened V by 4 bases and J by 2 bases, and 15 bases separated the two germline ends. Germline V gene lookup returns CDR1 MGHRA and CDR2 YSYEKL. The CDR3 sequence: CASSLMAGIPYEQYF. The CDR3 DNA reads TGCGCCAGCAGCCTCATGGCAGGGATCCCCTACGAGCAGTACTTC.

The CDR3 is CASSQDEVKNIQYF. CDR3 sequence (DNA): TGTGCCAGCAGCCAAGATGAGGTCAAAAACATTCAGTACTTC. The chain combines TRBV3-1 (or the pseudogene TRBV3-2) with TRBJ2-4; D remains unclear. V dropped 0 bases and J dropped 3 bases, with 6 bases sitting between them. The CDR3 is made up of 14 amino acids. CDR1 and CDR2 from the germline V gene are LGHDT and YNNKEL (reference sequence).

DNA for the CDR3: TGTGCCAGCAGTGAGGTTGGCGCGGGGGGGACAGATACGCAGTATTTT. Translation: CASSEVGAGGTDTQYF. V usage is TRBV2 and J usage is TRBJ2-3; 9 bases are shared with TRBD2. CDR3 length equals 16 residues. After removal of 3 bases from V and 3 bases from J, the junction contained 7 bases not matched to a gene. Germline CDR1 SNHLY, CDR2 FYNNEI.

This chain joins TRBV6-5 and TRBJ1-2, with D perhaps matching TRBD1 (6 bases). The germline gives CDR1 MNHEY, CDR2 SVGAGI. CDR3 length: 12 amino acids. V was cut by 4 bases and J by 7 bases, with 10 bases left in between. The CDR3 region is CASSSGTTGYTF. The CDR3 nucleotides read TGTGCCAGCAGTTCCGGGACAACTGGCTACACCTTC.

The CDR3 DNA is TGTGCCAGCAGCTTGGTGACGGACTTTCCCAACTATGGCTACACCTTC. Encoded protein: CASSLVTDFPNYGYTF. The rearrangement uses TRBV5-5 and TRBJ1-2; D not resolved. Germline lookup yields CDR1 SGHKS and CDR2 YYEKEE (reference sequence). The CDR3 is made up of 16 amino acids. V lost 0 bases and J 2 bases, leaving 14 bases between the germline ends.

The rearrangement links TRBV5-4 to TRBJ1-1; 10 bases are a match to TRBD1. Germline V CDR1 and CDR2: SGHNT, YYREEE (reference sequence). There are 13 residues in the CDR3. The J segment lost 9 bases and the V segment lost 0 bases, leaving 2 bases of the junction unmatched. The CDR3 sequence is CASSLGQGAKAFF. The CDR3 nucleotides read TGTGCCAGCAGCTTGGGACAGGGGGCAAAAGCTTTCTTT.

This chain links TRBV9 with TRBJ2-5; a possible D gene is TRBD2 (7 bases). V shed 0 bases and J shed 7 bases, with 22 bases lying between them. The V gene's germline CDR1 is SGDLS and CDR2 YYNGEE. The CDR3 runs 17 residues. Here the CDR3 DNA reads TGTGCCAGCAGCGTAGATCCCTTAGGGGGGGCTTTAGTGACCCAGTACTTC. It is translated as CASSVDPLGGALVTQYF.

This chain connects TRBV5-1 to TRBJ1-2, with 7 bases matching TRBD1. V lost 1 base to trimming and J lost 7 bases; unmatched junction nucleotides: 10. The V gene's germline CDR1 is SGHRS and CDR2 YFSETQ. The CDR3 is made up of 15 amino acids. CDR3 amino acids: CASSLPTGPEAGYTF. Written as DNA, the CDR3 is TGCGCCAGCAGCTTGCCGACAGGGCCGGAGGCTGGCTACACCTTC.

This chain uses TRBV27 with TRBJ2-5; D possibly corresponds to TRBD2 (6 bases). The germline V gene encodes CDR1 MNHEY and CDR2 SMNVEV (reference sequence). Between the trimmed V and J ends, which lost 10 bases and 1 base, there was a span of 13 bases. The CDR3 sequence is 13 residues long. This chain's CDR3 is CATSEGTQETQYF. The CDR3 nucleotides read TGTGCCACTTCGGAGGGGACCCAAGAGACCCAGTACTTC.

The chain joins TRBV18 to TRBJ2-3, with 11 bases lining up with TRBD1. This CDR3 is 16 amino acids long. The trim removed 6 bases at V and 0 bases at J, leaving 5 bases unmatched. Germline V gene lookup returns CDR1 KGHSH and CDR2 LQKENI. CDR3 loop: CASSLGTGGSTDTQYF. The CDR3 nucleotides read TGTGCCAGCTCCTTGGGGACAGGGGGAAGCACAGATACGCAGTATTTT.

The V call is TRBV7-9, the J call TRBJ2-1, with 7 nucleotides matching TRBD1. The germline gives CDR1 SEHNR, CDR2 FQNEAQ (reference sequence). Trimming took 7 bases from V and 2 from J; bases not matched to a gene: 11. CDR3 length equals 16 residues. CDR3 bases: TGTGCCAGCACCGACCAAGACAGGGCTACCTACAATGAGCAGTTCTTC. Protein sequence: CASTDQDRATYNEQFF.

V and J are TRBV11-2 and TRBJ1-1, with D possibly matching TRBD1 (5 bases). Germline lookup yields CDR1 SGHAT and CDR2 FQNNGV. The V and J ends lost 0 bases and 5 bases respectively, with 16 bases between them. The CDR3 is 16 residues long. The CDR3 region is CASSLEGQGFRTEAFF. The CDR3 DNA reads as TGTGCCAGCAGCTTAGAGGGGCAGGGATTTCGGACTGAAGCTTTCTTT.

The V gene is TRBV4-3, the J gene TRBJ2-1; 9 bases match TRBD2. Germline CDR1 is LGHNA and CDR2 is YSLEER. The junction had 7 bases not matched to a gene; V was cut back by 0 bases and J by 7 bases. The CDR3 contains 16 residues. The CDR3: CASSQDRGGALNEQFF. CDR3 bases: TGCGCCAGCAGCCAAGACCGCGGGGGGGCCTTAAATGAGCAGTTCTTC.

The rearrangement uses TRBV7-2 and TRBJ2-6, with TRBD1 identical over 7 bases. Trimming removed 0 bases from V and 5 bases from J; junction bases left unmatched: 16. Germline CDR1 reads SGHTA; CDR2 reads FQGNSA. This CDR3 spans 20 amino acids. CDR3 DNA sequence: TGTGCCAGCAGCTTAGCCCTCGGGGACAGAGACGGCTTGCGGGCCAACGTCCTGACTTTC. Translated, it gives CASSLALGDRDGLRANVLTF.

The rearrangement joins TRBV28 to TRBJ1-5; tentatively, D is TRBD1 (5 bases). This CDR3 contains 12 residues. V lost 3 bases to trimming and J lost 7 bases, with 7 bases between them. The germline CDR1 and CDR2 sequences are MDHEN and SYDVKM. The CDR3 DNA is TGTGCCAGCAGTTTCGGGGGGCAGCCCCAGCATTTT. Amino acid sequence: CASSFGGQPQHF.

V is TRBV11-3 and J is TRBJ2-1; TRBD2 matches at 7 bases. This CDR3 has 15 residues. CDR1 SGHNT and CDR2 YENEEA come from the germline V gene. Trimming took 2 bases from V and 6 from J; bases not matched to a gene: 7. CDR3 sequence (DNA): TGTGCCAGCAGCTTAATGGGGGGGTGGCCCAATGAGCAGTTCTTC. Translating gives CASSLMGGWPNEQFF.

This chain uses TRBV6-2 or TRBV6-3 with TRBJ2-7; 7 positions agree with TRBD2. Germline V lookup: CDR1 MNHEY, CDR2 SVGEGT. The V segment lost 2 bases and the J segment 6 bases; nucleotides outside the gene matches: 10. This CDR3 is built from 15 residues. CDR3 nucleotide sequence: TGTGCCAGCAGTTACCGGTTGCCGGGGAGGGTCGAGCAGTACTTC. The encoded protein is CASSYRLPGRVEQYF.

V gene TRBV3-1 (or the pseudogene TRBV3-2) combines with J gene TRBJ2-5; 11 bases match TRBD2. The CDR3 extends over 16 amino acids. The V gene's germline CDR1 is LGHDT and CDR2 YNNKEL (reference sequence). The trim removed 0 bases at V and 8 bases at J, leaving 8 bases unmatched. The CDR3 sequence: CASSQDRLAGKGTQYF. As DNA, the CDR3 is TGTGCCAGCAGCCAAGACCGACTAGCGGGGAAGGGTACCCAGTACTTC.

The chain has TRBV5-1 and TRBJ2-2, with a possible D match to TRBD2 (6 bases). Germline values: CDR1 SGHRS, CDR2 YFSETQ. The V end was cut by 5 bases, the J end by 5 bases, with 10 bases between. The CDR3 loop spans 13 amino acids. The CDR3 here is CASRLAQTGELFF. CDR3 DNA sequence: TGCGCCAGCAGACTAGCACAAACCGGGGAGCTGTTTTTT.

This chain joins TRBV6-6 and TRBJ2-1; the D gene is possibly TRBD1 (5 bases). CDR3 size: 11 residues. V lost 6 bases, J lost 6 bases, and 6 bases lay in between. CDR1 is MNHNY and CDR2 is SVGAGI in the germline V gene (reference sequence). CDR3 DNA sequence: TGTGCCAGCAGCCAGGGCAATGAGCAGTTCTTC. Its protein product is CASSQGNEQFF.

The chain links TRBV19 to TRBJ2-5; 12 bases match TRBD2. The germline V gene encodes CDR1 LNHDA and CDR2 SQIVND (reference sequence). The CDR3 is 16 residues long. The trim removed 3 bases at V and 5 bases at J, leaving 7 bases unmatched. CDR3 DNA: TGTGCCAGTAGTATTACTAGCGGGGGGCACGTGGAGACCCAGTACTTC. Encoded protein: CASSITSGGHVETQYF. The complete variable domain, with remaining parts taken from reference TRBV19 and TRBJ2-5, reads DGGITQSPKYLFRKEGQNVTLSCEQNLNHDAMYWYRQDPGQGLRLIYYSQIVNDFQKGDIAEGYSVSREKKESFPLTVTSAQKNPTAFYLCASSITSGGHVETQYFGPGTRLLVL.

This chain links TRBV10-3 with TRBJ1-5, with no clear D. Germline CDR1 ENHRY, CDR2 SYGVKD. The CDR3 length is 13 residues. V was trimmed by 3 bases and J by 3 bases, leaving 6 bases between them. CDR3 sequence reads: CAISENNNQPQHF. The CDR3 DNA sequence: TGTGCCATCAGTGAAAACAACAATCAGCCCCAGCATTTT.

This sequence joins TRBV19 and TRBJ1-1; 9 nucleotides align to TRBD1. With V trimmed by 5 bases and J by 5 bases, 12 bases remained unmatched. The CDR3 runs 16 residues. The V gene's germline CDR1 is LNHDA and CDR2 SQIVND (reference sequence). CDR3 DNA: TGTGCCAGTAGTCCGCTGACAGGGGGTCGAGGAACTGAAGCTTTCTTT. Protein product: CASSPLTGGRGTEAFF. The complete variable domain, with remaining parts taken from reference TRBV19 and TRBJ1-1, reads DGGITQSPKYLFRKEGQNVTLSCEQNLNHDAMYWYRQDPGQGLRLIYYSQIVNDFQKGDIAEGYSVSREKKESFPLTVTSAQKNPTAFYLCASSPLTGGRGTEAFFGQGTRLTVV.

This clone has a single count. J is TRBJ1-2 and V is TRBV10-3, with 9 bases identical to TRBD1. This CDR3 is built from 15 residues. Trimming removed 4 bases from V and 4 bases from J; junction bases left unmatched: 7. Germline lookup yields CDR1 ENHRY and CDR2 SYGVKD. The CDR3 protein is CAISAPGQGVYGYTF. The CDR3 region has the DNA TGTGCCATCAGTGCTCCGGGACAGGGAGTCTATGGCTACACCTTC.

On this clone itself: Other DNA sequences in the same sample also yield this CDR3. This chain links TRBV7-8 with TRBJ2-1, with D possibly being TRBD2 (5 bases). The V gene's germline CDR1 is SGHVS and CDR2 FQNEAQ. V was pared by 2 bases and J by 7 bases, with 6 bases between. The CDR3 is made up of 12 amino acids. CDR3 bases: TGTGCCAGCAGCTTAAGAGGGAATGAGCAGTTCTTC. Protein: CASSLRGNEQFF.

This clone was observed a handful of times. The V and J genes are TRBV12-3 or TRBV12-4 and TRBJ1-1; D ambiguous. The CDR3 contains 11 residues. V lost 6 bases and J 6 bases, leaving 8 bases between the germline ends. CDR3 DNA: TGTGCCAGCAGAAGGAGGTCTGAAGCTTTCTTT. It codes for CASRRRSEAFF.

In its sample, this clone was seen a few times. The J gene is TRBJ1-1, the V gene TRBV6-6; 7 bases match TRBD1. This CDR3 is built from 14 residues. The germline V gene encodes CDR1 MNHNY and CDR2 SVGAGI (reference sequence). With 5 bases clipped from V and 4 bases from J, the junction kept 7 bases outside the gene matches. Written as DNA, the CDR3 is TGTGCCAGCAGTACCGACCAGGGGGTCACTGAAGCTTTCTTT. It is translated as CASSTDQGVTEAFF.

CDR3 residues: CASSLEGISNQPQHF. As DNA, the CDR3 is TGTGCCAGCAGCTTAGAGGGGATTAGCAATCAGCCCCAGCATTTT. The chain recombines TRBV7-2 with TRBJ1-5, with D possibly matching TRBD1 (5 bases). With 1 base removed from V and 0 bases from J, the gap between germline ends came to 7 bases. Germline V gene data show CDR1 as SGHTA and CDR2 as FQGNSA. This CDR3 is 15 amino acids long.